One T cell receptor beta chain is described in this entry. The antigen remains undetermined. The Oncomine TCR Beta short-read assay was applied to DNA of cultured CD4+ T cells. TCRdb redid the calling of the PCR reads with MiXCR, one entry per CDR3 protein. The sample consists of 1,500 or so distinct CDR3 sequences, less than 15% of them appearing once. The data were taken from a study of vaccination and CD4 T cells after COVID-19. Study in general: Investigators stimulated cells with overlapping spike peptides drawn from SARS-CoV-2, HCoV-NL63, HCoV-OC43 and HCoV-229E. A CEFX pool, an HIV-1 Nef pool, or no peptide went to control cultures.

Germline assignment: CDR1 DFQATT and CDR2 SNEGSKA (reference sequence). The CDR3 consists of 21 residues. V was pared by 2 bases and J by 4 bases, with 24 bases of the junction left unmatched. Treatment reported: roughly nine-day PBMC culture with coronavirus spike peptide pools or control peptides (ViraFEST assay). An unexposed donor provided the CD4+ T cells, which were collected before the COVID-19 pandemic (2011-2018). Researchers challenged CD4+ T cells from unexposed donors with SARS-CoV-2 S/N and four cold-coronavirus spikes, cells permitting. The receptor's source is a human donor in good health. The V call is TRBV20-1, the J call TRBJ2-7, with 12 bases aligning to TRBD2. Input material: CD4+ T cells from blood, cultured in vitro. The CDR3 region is CSARPPVGWTSGTKQPYEQYF. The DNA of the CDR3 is TGCAGTGCTAGACCCCCGGTGGGATGGACTAGCGGGACGAAACAACCGTACGAGCAGTACTTC.